These 2 T cell receptor beta chains share one sample of origin, sequenced in a study of regulatory T cells in long-lasting Graves disease. Sequencing libraries for TCR beta were prepared with iRepertoire HTBI primers and Arm-PCR of CDR3 regions. TCRdb reprocessed the multiplex PCR reads via MiXCR and lists one record per CDR3 protein. Here the sample spans hundreds of thousands of distinct CDR3 sequences, 16% being singletons. Described time point: newly diagnosed GD, antithyroid drugs for less than 3 months. The TCR library was prepared using RNA isolated from PBMCs. This same sample was also taken into another study, of T cells in Graves' hyperthyroidism and ophthalmopathy.

The sequences come from peripheral blood mononuclear cells (PBMCs), collected at new diagnosis, from a patient treated with antithyroid drugs. These receptor sequences come from a young woman with Graves disease.

V and J are TRBV4-2 and TRBJ1-1; D gene ambiguous. The CDR3 totals 15 residues. V was shortened by 4 bases and J by 3 bases, with 15 bases between the two germline ends. Looked up from germline, CDR1 is LGHNA and CDR2 is YNFKEQ. Here the CDR3 reads CASSRDAGYDTEAFF. CDR3 DNA: TGTGCCAGCAGCCGCGATGCGGGGTACGACACTGAAGCTTTCTTT.

This clonotype showed up just a few times. The junction departs from the called germline gene at one end, perhaps through a read error. The DNA of the CDR3 is TGTGCCAGCAGCGTAGCCCCTTTCGGTGAAAAACTGTTTTTT. Translating gives CASSVAPFGEKLFF. The J gene is TRBJ1-4, the V gene TRBV7-9; D remains unclear. The germline V gene encodes CDR1 SEHNR and CDR2 FQNEAQ (reference sequence). This CDR3 is 14 amino acids long.